This T cell receptor beta chain was sequenced during a study of chemoradiotherapy in HPV16-positive cancers. The sample holds a few counts of this clone. TCRdb keeps only in-frame clones here, not all; method: immunoSEQ multiplex PCR. The table has about 4,700 clones, around 88% seen once; the top ten hold roughly 8.3%. The germline V and J ends were trimmed by 1 base and 4 bases, with 18 bases remaining between them. In germline, CDR1 is MDHEN, CDR2 SYDVKM. CDR3 size: 17 residues. Sequencing used tumor tissue, obtained from a patient who underwent chemoradiotherapy. The chain combines TRBV28 with TRBJ2-3; TRBD1 is a possible D gene (6 bases). This clonotype was obtained from a human donor with HPV-associated anogenital cancer. The DNA of the CDR3 is TGTGCCAGCAGTTTATCTGTAGGACAGCGAAGCTCAGATACGCAGTATTTT. Translating gives CASSLSVGQRSSDTQYF.